Described below is a single T cell receptor (beta chain) sequence and its context. This record comes from a study of shared T cell receptors in the human thymus. V was trimmed by 3 bases and J by 0 bases, leaving 12 bases between them. CDR1 and CDR2 (germline): ENHRY, SYGVKD. The CDR3 has 16 amino acids. TCRdb keeps only in-frame clones here, not all; method: immunoSEQ multiplex PCR. The table records hundreds of thousands of clones, roughly 88% of them present only once. This sample also appeared in a second study, on human thymus T cells. That work contributes: Thymus tissue was removed during corrective cardiac surgery. Thymic and blood repertoires appeared to show biased V and J gene usage. Related research found strongly overlapping thymic repertoires in unrelated individuals.

The sample taken for sequencing was thymocytes. The chain couples TRBV10-3 to TRBJ1-3; D gene ambiguous. The sequence came from a girl less than two years old with a congenital heart defect. The CDR3 DNA sequence: TGTGCCATCAGTGACCCACCAGGCCCCTCTGGAAACACCATATATTTT. The encoded protein is CAISDPPGPSGNTIYF.